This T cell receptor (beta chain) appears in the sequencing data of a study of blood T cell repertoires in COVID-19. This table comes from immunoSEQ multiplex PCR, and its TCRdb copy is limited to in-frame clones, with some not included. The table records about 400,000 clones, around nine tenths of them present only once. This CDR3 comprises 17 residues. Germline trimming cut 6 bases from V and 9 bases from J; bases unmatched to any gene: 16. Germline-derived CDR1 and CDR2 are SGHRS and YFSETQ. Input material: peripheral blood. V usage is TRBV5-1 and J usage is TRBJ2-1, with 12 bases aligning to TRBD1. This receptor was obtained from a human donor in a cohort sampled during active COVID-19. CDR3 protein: CASTIRSGQGAGGEQFF. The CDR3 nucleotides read TGCGCCAGCACCATACGGTCGGGACAGGGGGCCGGAGGTGAGCAGTTCTTC.